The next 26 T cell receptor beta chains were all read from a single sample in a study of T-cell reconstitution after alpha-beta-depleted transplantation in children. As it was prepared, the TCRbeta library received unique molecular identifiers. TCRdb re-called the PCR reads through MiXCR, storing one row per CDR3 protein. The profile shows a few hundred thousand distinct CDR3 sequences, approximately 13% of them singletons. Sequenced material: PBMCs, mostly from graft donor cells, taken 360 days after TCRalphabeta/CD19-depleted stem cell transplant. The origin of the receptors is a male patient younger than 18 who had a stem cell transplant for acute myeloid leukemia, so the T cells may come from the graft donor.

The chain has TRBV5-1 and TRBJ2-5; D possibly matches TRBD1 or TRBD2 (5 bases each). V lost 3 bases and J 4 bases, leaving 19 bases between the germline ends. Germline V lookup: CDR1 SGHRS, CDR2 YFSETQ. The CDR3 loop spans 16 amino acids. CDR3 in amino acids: CASSWGPLGAGETQYF. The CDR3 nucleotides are TGCGCCAGCAGCTGGGGACCTCTCGGTGCAGGAGAGACCCAGTACTTC.

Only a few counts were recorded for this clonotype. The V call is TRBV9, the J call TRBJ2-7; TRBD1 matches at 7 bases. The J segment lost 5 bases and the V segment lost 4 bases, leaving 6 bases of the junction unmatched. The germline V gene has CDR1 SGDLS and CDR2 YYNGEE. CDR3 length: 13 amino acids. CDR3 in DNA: TGTGCCAGCAGCCCTCGGGACAGCCACGAGCAGTACTTC. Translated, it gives CASSPRDSHEQYF.

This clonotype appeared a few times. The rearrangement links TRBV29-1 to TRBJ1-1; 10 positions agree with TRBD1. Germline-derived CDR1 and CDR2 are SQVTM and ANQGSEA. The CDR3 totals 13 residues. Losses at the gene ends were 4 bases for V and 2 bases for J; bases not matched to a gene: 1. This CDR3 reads CSVGQGANTEAFF. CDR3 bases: TGCAGCGTTGGACAGGGGGCCAACACTGAAGCTTTCTTT.

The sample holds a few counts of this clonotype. The DNA for the CDR3 is TGTGCCAGCAGTAACAATCCGGGCGAGCAGTACTTC. It yields the protein CASSNNPGEQYF. The J gene is TRBJ2-7, the V gene TRBV6-2 or TRBV6-3; D is uncertain. Germline loops: CDR1 MNHEY, CDR2 SVGEGT. This CDR3 spans 12 amino acids. V lost 5 bases and J lost 6, with 11 bases in between.

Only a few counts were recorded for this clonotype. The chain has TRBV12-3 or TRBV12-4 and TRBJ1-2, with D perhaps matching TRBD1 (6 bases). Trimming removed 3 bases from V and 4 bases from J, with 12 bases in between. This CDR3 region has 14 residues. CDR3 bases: TGTGCCAGCAGTTTCGTGGGGGGCGTCTATGGCTACACCTTC. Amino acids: CASSFVGGVYGYTF.

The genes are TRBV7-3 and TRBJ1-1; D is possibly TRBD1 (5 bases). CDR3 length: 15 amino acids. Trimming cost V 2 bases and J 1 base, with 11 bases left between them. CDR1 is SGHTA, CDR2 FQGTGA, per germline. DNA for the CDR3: TGTGCCAGCAGCTTAGCCCATACAGGGAACACTGAAGCTTTCTTT. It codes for CASSLAHTGNTEAFF.

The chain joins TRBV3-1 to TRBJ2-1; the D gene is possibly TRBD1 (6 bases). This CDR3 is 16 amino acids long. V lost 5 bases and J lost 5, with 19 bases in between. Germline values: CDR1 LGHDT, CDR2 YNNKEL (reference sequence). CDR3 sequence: CASSGRGTLLHNEQFF. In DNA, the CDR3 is TGTGCCAGCAGCGGAAGAGGGACACTGCTCCACAATGAGCAGTTCTTC.

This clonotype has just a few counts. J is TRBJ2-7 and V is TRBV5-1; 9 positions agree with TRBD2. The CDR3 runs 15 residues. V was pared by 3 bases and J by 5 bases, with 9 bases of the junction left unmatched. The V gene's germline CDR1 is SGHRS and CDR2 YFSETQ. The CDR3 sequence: CASSYLILAGDEQYF. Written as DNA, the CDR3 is TGCGCCAGCAGCTACCTGATACTAGCGGGTGACGAGCAGTACTTC.

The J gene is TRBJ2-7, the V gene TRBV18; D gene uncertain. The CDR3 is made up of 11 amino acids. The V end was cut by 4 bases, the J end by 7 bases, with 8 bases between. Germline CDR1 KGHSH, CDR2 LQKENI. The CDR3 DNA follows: TGTGCCAGCTCACAACCATGGGAGCAGTACTTC. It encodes CASSQPWEQYF.

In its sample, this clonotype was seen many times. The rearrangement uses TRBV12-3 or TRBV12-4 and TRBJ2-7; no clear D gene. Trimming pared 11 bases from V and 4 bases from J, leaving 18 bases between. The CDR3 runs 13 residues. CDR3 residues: CASGWIGRYEQYF. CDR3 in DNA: TGTGCCTCAGGTTGGATCGGCAGATACGAGCAGTACTTC.

The CDR3 sequence: CASSLATSAYLNEQFF. CDR3 nucleotides: TGTGCCAGCAGTTTAGCAACTAGCGCCTATCTCAATGAGCAGTTCTTC. The chain combines TRBV12-3 or TRBV12-4 with TRBJ2-1, with 7 positions matching TRBD2. The V segment lost 0 bases and the J segment 6 bases; nucleotides outside the gene matches: 8. The CDR3 is made up of 16 amino acids.

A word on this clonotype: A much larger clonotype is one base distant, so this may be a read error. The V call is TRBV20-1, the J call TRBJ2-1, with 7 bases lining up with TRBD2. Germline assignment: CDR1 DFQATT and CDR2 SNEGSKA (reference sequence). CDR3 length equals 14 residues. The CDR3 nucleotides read TGCAGTACCGCTGGCGGGGGATTCTACCATGAGCAGTTCTTC. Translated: CSTAGGGFYHEQFF.

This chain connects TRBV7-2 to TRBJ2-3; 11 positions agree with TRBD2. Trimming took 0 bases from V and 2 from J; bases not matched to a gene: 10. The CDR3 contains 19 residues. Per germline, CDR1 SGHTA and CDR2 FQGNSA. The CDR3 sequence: CASSLASGRAHAITDTQYF. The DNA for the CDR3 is TGTGCCAGCAGCTTAGCTAGCGGGAGGGCCCATGCAATCACAGATACGCAGTATTTT.

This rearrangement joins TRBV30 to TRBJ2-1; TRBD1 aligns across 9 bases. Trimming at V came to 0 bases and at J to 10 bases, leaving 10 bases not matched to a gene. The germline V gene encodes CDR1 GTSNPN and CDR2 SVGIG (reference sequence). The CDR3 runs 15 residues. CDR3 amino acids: CAWSVRYRTGDEQFF. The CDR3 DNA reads TGTGCCTGGAGTGTTCGGTATCGGACAGGGGACGAGCAGTTCTTC. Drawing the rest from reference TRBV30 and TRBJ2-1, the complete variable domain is SQTIHQWPATLVQPVGSPLSLECTVEGTSNPNLYWYRQAAGRGLQLLFYSVGIGQISSEVPQNLSASRPQDRQFILSSKKLLLSDSGFYLCAWSVRYRTGDEQFFGPGTRLTVL.

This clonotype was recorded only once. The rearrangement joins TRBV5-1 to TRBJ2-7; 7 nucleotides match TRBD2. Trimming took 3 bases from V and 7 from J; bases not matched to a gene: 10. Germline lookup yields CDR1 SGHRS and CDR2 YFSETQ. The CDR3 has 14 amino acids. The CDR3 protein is CASSSALAPPEQYF. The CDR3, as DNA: TGCGCCAGCAGCTCCGCACTAGCGCCTCCAGAGCAGTACTTC.

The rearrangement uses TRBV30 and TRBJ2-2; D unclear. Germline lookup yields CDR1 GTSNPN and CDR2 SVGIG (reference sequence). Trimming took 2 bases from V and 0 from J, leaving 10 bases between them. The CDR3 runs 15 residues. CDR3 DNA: TGTGCCTGGAGTCCGGAATCCGCGAACACCGGGGAGCTGTTTTTT. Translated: CAWSPESANTGELFF.

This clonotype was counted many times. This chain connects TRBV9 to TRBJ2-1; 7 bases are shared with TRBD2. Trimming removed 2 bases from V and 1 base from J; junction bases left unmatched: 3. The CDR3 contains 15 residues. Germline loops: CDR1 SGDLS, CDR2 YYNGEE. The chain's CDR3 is CASSVSSGSYNEQFF. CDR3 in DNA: TGTGCCAGCAGCGTCTCTAGCGGATCCTACAATGAGCAGTTCTTC.

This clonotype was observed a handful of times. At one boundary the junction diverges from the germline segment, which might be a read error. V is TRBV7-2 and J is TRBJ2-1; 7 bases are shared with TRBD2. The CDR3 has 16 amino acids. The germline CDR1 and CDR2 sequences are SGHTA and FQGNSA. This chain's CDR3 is CASNLASAGAYNEQFF. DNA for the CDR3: TGTGCCAGCAACTTAGCCTCCGCGGGAGCGTACAATGAGCAGTTCTTC. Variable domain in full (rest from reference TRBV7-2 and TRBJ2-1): GAGVSQSPSNKVTEKGKDVELRCDPISGHTALYWYRQSLGQGLEFLIYFQGNSAPDKSGLPSDRFSAERTGGSVSTLTIQRTQQEDSAVYLCASNLASAGAYNEQFFGPGTRLTVL.

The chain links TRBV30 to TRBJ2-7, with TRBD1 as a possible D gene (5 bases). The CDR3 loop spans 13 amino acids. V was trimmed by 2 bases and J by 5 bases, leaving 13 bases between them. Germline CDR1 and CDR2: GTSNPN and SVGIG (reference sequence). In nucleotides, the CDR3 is TGTGCCTGGAGTAGGGGCAGTCGGGACGAGCAGTACTTC. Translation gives CAWSRGSRDEQYF.

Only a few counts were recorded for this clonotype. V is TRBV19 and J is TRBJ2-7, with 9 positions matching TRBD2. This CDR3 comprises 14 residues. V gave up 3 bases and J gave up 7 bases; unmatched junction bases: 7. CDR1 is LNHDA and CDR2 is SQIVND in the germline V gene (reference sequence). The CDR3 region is CASSIGLAGKEQYF. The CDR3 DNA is TGTGCCAGTAGTATCGGCCTAGCGGGAAAGGAGCAGTACTTC.

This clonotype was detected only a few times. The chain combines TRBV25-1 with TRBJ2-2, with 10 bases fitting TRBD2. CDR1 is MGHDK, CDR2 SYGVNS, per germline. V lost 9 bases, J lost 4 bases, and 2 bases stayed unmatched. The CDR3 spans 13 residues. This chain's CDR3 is CASTSGITGELFF. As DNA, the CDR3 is TGTGCCAGTACTAGCGGGATCACCGGGGAGCTGTTTTTT.

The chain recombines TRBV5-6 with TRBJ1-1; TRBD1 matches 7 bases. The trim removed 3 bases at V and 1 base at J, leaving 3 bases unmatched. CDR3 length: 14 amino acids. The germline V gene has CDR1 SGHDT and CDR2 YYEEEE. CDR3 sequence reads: CASSWGQQNTEAFF. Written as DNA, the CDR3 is TGTGCCAGCAGCTGGGGACAGCAGAACACTGAAGCTTTCTTT.

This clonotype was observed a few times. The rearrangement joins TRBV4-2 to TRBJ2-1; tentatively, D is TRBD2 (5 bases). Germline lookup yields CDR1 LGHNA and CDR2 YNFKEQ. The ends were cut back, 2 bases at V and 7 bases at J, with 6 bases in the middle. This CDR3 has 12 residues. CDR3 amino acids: CASSQSGNEQFF. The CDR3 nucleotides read TGTGCCAGCAGCCAATCGGGAAATGAGCAGTTCTTC.

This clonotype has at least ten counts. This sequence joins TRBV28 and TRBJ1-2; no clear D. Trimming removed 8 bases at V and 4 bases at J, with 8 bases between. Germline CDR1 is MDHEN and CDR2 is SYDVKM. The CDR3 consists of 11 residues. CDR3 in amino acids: CASLHSYGYTF. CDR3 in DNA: TGTGCCAGCCTTCACAGCTATGGCTACACCTTC.

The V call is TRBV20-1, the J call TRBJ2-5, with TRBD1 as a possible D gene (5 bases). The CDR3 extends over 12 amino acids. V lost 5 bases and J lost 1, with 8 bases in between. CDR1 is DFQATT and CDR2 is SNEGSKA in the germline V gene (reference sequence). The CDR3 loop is CSADRFQETQYF. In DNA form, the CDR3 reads TGCAGTGCTGACAGATTCCAAGAGACCCAGTACTTC.

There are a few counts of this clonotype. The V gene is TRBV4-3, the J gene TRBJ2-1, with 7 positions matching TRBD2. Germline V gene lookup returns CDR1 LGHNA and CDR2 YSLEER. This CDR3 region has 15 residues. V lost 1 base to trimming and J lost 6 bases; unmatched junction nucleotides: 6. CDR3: CASSQVRWTSNEQFF. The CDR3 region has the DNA TGCGCCAGCAGCCAAGTTAGGTGGACTAGCAATGAGCAGTTCTTC.